One sample yielded the 15 T cell receptor beta chains listed below, sequenced in a study of PD-L1 blockade in urothelial cancer listed by TCRdb under 2017. The receptor library was made with the immunoSEQ multiplex PCR assay. The immuneACCESS repertoire file appears here via TCRdb, limited to in-frame rearrangements. These files lack a portion of the clones; in checked studies, under half of the deficit traces to unresolved V genes, and the cause of the others is not known. The sample contains over 75,000 clones, about 83% of them found a single time. The top ten hold 13% to 15% of the sample. What the time point label conveys for this sample: pretreatment peripheral blood. The sample consisted of PBMCs, taken around atezolizumab (anti-PD-L1) treatment. These TCRs come from a man aged 55 to 70 with urothelial cancer.

This chain uses TRBV5-6 with TRBJ1-2; possibly TRBD1 for D (6 bases). CDR1 SGHDT and CDR2 YYEEEE come from the germline V gene. Trimming stripped 3 bases from V and 6 bases from J, with 12 bases between. CDR3 length: 13 amino acids. For the CDR3, the DNA is TGTGCCAGCAGCTACGACAGGAGAAATGGCTACACCTTC. Translation gives CASSYDRRNGYTF.

The chain has TRBV30 and TRBJ1-6, with D possibly matching TRBD1 (5 bases). The V and J ends lost 2 bases and 5 bases respectively, with 16 bases between them. The CDR3 is 16 residues long. The germline V gene encodes CDR1 GTSNPN and CDR2 SVGIG (reference sequence). The CDR3 spells CAWSIWGRTNNSPLHF. The DNA of the CDR3 is TGTGCCTGGAGTATCTGGGGCCGGACAAATAATTCACCCCTCCACTTT.

In DNA, the CDR3 is TGTGCCATCAGTGATCCGGGAGGGCCGAGCAATGAGCAGTTCTTC. It is translated as CAISDPGGPSNEQFF. The rearrangement links TRBV10-3 to TRBJ2-1; TRBD2 matches 8 bases. The CDR3 loop spans 15 amino acids. Germline CDR1 is ENHRY and CDR2 is SYGVKD. The V and J ends lost 3 bases and 6 bases, in that order; junction bases with no gene match: 7.

This chain joins TRBV5-1 and TRBJ2-7; 9 bases align to TRBD1. V was clipped by 4 bases and J by 4 bases; unmatched bases: 6. Germline CDR1 reads SGHRS; CDR2 reads YFSETQ. The CDR3 has 14 amino acids. The CDR3 DNA sequence: TGCGCCAGCAGCCAGGGACAGGGTGGGTACGAGCAGTACTTC. Protein product: CASSQGQGGYEQYF.

The chain uses TRBV2 and TRBJ2-7; 13 bases match TRBD2. The germline gives CDR1 SNHLY, CDR2 FYNNEI. The CDR3 has 15 amino acids. Unmatched junction bases numbered 5, after V lost 4 bases and J lost 5 bases. In DNA form, the CDR3 reads TGTGCCAGCAGTGGGACTAGCGGGAGATCCCACGAGCAGTACTTC. It codes for CASSGTSGRSHEQYF. The variable domain in full, with the rest retrieved from reference TRBV2 and TRBJ2-7, is EPEVTQTPSHQVTQMGQEVILRCVPISNHLYFYWYRQILGQKVEFLVSFYNNEISEKSEIFDDQFSVERPDGSNFTLKIRSTKLEDSAMYFCASSGTSGRSHEQYFGPGTRLTVT.

This clone has a single count. This chain joins TRBV28 and TRBJ2-3, with TRBD2 as a possible D gene (5 bases). Germline CDR1 reads MDHEN; CDR2 reads SYDVKM. V was cut by 8 bases and J by 2 bases, with 11 bases left in between. The CDR3 totals 13 residues. CDR3: CASLGSNTDTQYF. The CDR3 DNA follows: TGTGCCAGCTTAGGGAGTAACACAGATACGCAGTATTTT.

V usage is TRBV19 and J usage is TRBJ2-1; 8 bases agree with TRBD2. This CDR3 is built from 15 residues. Unmatched junction bases numbered 10, after V lost 4 bases and J lost 8 bases. Germline V CDR1 and CDR2: LNHDA, SQIVND (reference sequence). The CDR3: CASSTLRGAGDEQFF. Here the CDR3 DNA reads TGTGCCAGTAGTACCCTGCGGGGGGCAGGGGATGAGCAGTTCTTC.

The rearrangement uses TRBV30 and TRBJ2-7; maybe TRBD1 (8 bases). Germline CDR1 and CDR2: GTSNPN and SVGIG (reference sequence). The V and J ends lost 3 bases and 4 bases respectively, with 16 bases between them. The CDR3 runs to 14 residues. Written as DNA, the CDR3 is TGTGCCTGGAGAGGCGGACAGGGACTATACGAGCAGTACTTC. Protein: CAWRGGQGLYEQYF.

The rearrangement links TRBV30 to TRBJ1-5, with D maybe TRBD1 (7 bases). The DNA end favors TRBJ2-3, so the J call may be wrong. CDR1 and CDR2 (germline): GTSNPN, SVGIG (reference sequence). The length of the CDR3 is 13 residues. CDR3 DNA sequence: TGTGCCTGGAGTGCAGGGGGGAAAAGACCCCAGTATTTT. The encoded protein is CAWSAGGKRPQYF.

This rearrangement joins TRBV15 to TRBJ2-7, with TRBD1 as a possible D gene (6 bases). The germline V and J ends were trimmed by 2 bases and 3 bases, with 11 bases remaining between them. From germline, CDR1 is LNHNV and CDR2 YYDKDF (reference sequence). CDR3 length: 14 amino acids. CDR3 bases: TGTGCCACCAGCAGATTGGGACAAGGCTACGAGCAGTACTTC. Its protein is CATSRLGQGYEQYF.

The chain couples TRBV7-2 to TRBJ1-5; D may be TRBD1 (5 bases). Germline loops: CDR1 SGHTA, CDR2 FQGNSA. V lost 4 bases and J 0 bases, leaving 10 bases between the germline ends. The CDR3 has 15 amino acids. CDR3 loop: CASSSGGLSNQPQHF. Here the CDR3 DNA reads TGTGCCAGCAGCTCCGGGGGACTTAGCAATCAGCCCCAGCATTTT.

This chain joins TRBV28 and TRBJ1-4, with 9 bases that match TRBD1. The CDR3 loop spans 14 amino acids. The germline V gene encodes CDR1 MDHEN and CDR2 SYDVKM. Germline trimming cut 6 bases from V and 6 bases from J; bases unmatched to any gene: 5. Here the CDR3 reads CASSSGTGHEKLFF. The CDR3, as DNA: TGTGCCAGCAGCTCCGGGACAGGGCATGAAAAACTGTTTTTT. The full variable domain, with the rest looked up from reference TRBV28 and TRBJ1-4, is DVKVTQSSRYLVKRTGEKVFLECVQDMDHENMFWYRQDPGLGLRLIYFSYDVKMKEKGDIPEGYSVSREKKERFSLILESASTNQTSMYLCASSSGTGHEKLFFGSGTQLSVL.

The gene calls are TRBV7-9 and TRBJ2-7; D unresolved. Trimming removed 0 bases at V and 7 bases at J, with 7 bases between. This CDR3 contains 12 residues. Germline V gene sequence: CDR1 SEHNR, CDR2 FQNEAQ (reference sequence). The CDR3 region is CASSLAQLEQYF. The DNA of the CDR3 is TGTGCCAGCAGCTTAGCACAGTTAGAGCAGTACTTC.

The chain is built from TRBV19 and TRBJ2-7; the match to TRBD2 covers 8 bases. The length of the CDR3 is 17 residues. Trimming cost V 2 bases and J 7 bases; bases outside gene matches: 16. The germline V gene encodes CDR1 LNHDA and CDR2 SQIVND (reference sequence). The DNA for the CDR3 is TGTGCCAGTAGTATATCTTCGGGAGGGCCGGGAAATGGGGAGCAGTACTTC. Translating it yields CASSISSGGPGNGEQYF.

This chain links TRBV5-5 with TRBJ1-6; no reliable D call. The CDR3 is 15 amino acids. V lost 0 bases and J 7 bases, leaving 11 bases between the germline ends. Germline assignment: CDR1 SGHKS and CDR2 YYEKEE (reference sequence). CDR3 nucleotide sequence: TGTGCCAGCAGCTTGGCTCCGGGTGGCAATTCACCCCTCCACTTT. It encodes CASSLAPGGNSPLHF.